The 18 T cell receptor beta chains in this list originate from one sample, sequenced in a study of breast tumors, draining lymph nodes, adjacent tissues. One entry per CDR3 protein results from TCRdb running MiXCR on the multiplex PCR reads. The sample lists around 120,000 distinct CDR3 sequences; roughly 21% were seen once. Samples came from axillary lymph nodes draining the breast cancer. The sample taken for sequencing was axillary lymph node tissue. These receptors were collected from a female donor with breast cancer. Some clones in this sample may be carry-over from other donors' samples.

This clonotype has at least ten counts. V gene TRBV20-1 combines with J gene TRBJ2-3; 7 bases line up with TRBD2. Germline V lookup: CDR1 DFQATT, CDR2 SNEGSKA (reference sequence). This CDR3 has 14 residues. The junction had 5 bases not matched to a gene; V was cut back by 1 base and J by 4 bases. The CDR3 is CSARAGGAADTQYF. DNA for the CDR3: TGCAGTGCTAGAGCGGGAGGAGCAGCAGATACGCAGTATTTT.

The table lists this clonotype with many counts. The chain carries TRBV29-1 and TRBJ2-1; 7 bases align to TRBD1. The CDR3 sequence is 13 residues long. V lost 2 bases to trimming and J lost 6 bases; unmatched junction nucleotides: 4. The germline V gene has CDR1 SQVTM and CDR2 ANQGSEA. The CDR3 nucleotides read TGCAGCGTTGAACAGGGGGTCGGCAATGAGCAGTTCTTC. Amino acids: CSVEQGVGNEQFF.

Remarks on this clonotype: This may come from a read error, since a much larger clone is one base off. V gene TRBV6-9 combines with J gene TRBJ2-1, with TRBD1 as a possible D gene (6 bases). The CDR3 covers 13 residues. Germline-derived CDR1 and CDR2 are MNHGY and SVAAGI. The CDR3 reads CATRDTSYNKQFF. The CDR3 DNA follows: TGTGCCACCCGGGACACCTCCTACAATAAGCAGTTCTTC.

The sample holds many counts of this clonotype. This chain joins TRBV15 and TRBJ2-7, with 9 bases that match TRBD2. This CDR3 has 16 residues. The trim removed 0 bases at V and 0 bases at J, leaving 3 bases unmatched. Germline values: CDR1 LNHNV, CDR2 YYDKDF (reference sequence). CDR3 DNA sequence: TGTGCCACCAGCAGAGACGCTAGCGGGAACTCCTACGAGCAGTACTTC. This gives the protein CATSRDASGNSYEQYF.

This clonotype turned up a few times. The rearrangement links TRBV3-1 to TRBJ2-5; D uncertain. Trimming shortened V by 0 bases and J by 8 bases, and 7 bases separated the two germline ends. The CDR3 is 12 amino acids. Germline V gene lookup returns CDR1 LGHDT and CDR2 YNNKEL (reference sequence). The CDR3 nucleotides read TGTGCCAGCAGCCAAGATAGAAGTACCCAGTACTTC. This sequence encodes CASSQDRSTQYF.

This clonotype was observed many times. Compared with germline, one end of the junction differs, possibly owing to a read error. The chain joins TRBV4-1 to TRBJ2-5, with 9 bases identical to TRBD2. CDR3 length: 13 residues. Germline V gene data show CDR1 as MGHRA and CDR2 as YSYEKL. The CDR3 loop reads CASSQDLLAGGEF. Written as DNA, the CDR3 is TGCGCCAGCAGCCAAGATCTTTTGGCGGGGGGGGAGTTC.

There are many counts of this clonotype. The chain carries TRBV7-8 and TRBJ2-5, with D tentatively TRBD1 (6 bases). The germline V gene encodes CDR1 SGHVS and CDR2 FQNEAQ. The CDR3 loop spans 16 amino acids. V lost 1 base, J lost 4 bases, and 16 bases lay in between. The CDR3 is CASSLEVRGLGETQYF. DNA of the CDR3: TGTGCCAGCAGCTTAGAAGTCAGGGGCTTGGGAGAGACCCAGTACTTC.

This clonotype showed up many times. The chain couples TRBV27 to TRBJ2-7; D may be TRBD2 (6 bases). The CDR3 covers 12 residues. The germline V gene encodes CDR1 MNHEY and CDR2 SMNVEV (reference sequence). V was clipped by 1 base and J by 6 bases, with 7 bases between them. The CDR3 sequence is CASSLFGGEQYF. CDR3 DNA: TGTGCCAGCAGTTTATTCGGGGGCGAGCAGTACTTC.

This clonotype was seen many times. The CDR3 DNA sequence: TGTGCCAGCAGCCAAGATGCGACTAGCGGAAGAGATACGCAGTATTTT. Residues: CASSQDATSGRDTQYF. The genes are TRBV4-2 and TRBJ2-3, with TRBD2 identical over 9 bases. The ends lost 0 bases at V and 5 bases at J; junction bases unmatched: 6. Germline V gene lookup returns CDR1 LGHNA and CDR2 YNFKEQ. This CDR3 contains 16 residues.

This clonotype was picked up many times. V and J are TRBV12-3 or TRBV12-4 and TRBJ2-5; TRBD2 is a possible D gene (5 bases). The CDR3 spans 14 residues. The V end was cut by 2 bases, the J end by 1 base, with 8 bases between. CDR3 protein: CASSLPSSQETQYF. Written as DNA, the CDR3 is TGTGCCAGCAGTTTACCTAGCAGCCAAGAGACCCAGTACTTC.

This clonotype showed up many times. The chain joins TRBV7-3 to TRBJ2-7; D may be TRBD2 (5 bases). V was cut by 3 bases and J by 6 bases, with 9 bases left in between. The CDR3 has 12 amino acids. Germline V lookup: CDR1 SGHTA, CDR2 FQGTGA. The CDR3 DNA follows: TGTGCCAGCAGCTTTCAAGGAGGCGAGCAGTACTTC. As protein: CASSFQGGEQYF.

At least ten counts were recorded for this clonotype. The chain combines TRBV10-3 with TRBJ1-6; D possibly corresponds to TRBD1 (5 bases). V was trimmed by 8 bases and J by 5 bases, leaving 13 bases between them. CDR3 length equals 14 residues. Germline assignment: CDR1 ENHRY and CDR2 SYGVKD. CDR3 coding DNA: TGTGCCATCCAAGCCGGGACCAATAATTCACCCCTCCACTTT. It specifies CAIQAGTNNSPLHF.

With regard to this clonotype: A single base separates this from a much larger clone, so it may be a read error. Here the CDR3 DNA reads TGCGCCAGCAGCCTTGGGACTAGCGGTGTTGAGCAGTTCTTC. Amino acid sequence: CASSLGTSGVEQFF. The V and J genes are TRBV5-1 and TRBJ2-1; 11 nucleotides match TRBD2. Trimming took 4 bases from V and 9 from J; bases not matched to a gene: 6. This CDR3 is built from 14 residues. CDR1 and CDR2 from the germline V gene are SGHRS and YFSETQ.

This clonotype was seen many times. This chain connects TRBV2 to TRBJ2-1, with 7 bases that match TRBD1. CDR3 size: 14 residues. J gave up 10 bases and V 6 bases, and 12 bases lay outside the gene matches. Per the germline V gene, CDR1 is SNHLY and CDR2 is FYNNEI. The CDR3 coding sequence is TGTGCCAGCAGGGCCTCCGCGACAGGGAACGAGCAGTTCTTC. It yields the protein CASRASATGNEQFF.

This clonotype was recorded many times. V and J are TRBV7-9 and TRBJ2-2, with a weak D call TRBD2 (6 bases). CDR1 and CDR2 from the germline V gene are SEHNR and FQNEAQ (reference sequence). Trimming left V 2 bases short and J 4 bases short, with 11 bases between. The CDR3 consists of 15 residues. The CDR3 DNA sequence: TGTGCCAGCAGCTTAACTTGGGAGGTCACCGGGGAGCTGTTTTTT. This codes for CASSLTWEVTGELFF. Together with reference TRBV7-9 and TRBJ2-2, the CDR3 gives the full variable domain: DTGVSQNPRHKITKRGQNVTFRCDPISEHNRLYWYRQTLGQGPEFLTYFQNEAQLEKSRLLSDRFSAERPKGSFSTLEIQRTEQGDSAMYLCASSLTWEVTGELFFGEGSRLTVL.

The chain employs TRBV3-1 and TRBJ2-2, with D perhaps matching TRBD1 (5 bases). Trimming cost V 4 bases and J 4 bases, with 10 bases left between them. The CDR3 has 14 residues. In germline, CDR1 is LGHDT, CDR2 YNNKEL (reference sequence). The CDR3 nucleotides are TGTGCCAGCAGCCCCCAGGGCGGCACCGGGGAGCTGTTTTTT. It codes for CASSPQGGTGELFF.

Note on this clonotype: A read error may be the cause here, since a much bigger clone is one base away. The chain couples TRBV20-1 to TRBJ2-2, with 7 bases identical to TRBD1. The CDR3 length is 12 residues. CDR1 and CDR2 from the germline V gene are DFQATT and SNEGSKA (reference sequence). The DNA of the CDR3 is TGCAGTGCCACACAGGGACCAGGGGGGCTGTTTTTT. It specifies CSATQGPGGLFF.

This clonotype was counted ten times or more. The chain has TRBV20-1 and TRBJ2-3, with TRBD2 matching over 7 bases. Germline V gives CDR1 DFQATT, CDR2 SNEGSKA (reference sequence). This CDR3 is 15 amino acids long. Trimming at V came to 3 bases and at J to 2 bases, leaving 8 bases not matched to a gene. CDR3 region: CSASGGGILTDTQYF. CDR3 DNA sequence: TGCAGTGCTAGTGGCGGGGGAATACTCACAGATACGCAGTATTTT.